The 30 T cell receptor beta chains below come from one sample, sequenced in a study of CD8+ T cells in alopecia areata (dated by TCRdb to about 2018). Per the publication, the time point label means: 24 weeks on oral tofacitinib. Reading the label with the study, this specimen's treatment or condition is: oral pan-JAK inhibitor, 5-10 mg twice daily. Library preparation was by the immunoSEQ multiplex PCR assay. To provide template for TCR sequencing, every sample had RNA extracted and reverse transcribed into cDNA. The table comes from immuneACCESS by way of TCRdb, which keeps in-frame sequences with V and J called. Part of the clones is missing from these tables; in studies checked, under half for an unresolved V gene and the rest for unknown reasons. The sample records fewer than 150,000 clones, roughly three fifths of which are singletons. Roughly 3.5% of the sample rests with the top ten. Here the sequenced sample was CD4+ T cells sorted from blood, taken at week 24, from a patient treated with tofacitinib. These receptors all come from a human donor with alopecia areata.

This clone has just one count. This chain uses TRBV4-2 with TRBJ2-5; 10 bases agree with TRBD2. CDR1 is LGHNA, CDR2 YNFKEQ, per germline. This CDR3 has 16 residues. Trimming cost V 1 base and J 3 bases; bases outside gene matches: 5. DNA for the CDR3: TGTGCCAGCAGCCAAGCGTTAGCGGGGGGCGAAGAGACCCAGTACTTC. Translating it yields CASSQALAGGEETQYF.

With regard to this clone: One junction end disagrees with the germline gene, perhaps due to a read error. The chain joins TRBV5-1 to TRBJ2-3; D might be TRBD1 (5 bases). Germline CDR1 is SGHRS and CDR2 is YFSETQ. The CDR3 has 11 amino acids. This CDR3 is CASSLARVFSF. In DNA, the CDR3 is TGCGCCAGCAGCTTGGCCAGGGTCTTCAGCTTT.

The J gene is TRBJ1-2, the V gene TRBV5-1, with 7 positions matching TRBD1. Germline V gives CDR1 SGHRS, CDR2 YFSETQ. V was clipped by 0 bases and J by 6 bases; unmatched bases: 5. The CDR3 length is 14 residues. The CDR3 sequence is CASSLETGSNGYTF. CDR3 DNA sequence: TGCGCCAGCAGCTTGGAGACAGGGTCGAATGGCTACACCTTC.

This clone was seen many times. DNA for the CDR3: TGCGCCAGCAGCTTTGCCCCGGGCACTGAAGCTTTCTTT. Amino acids: CASSFAPGTEAFF. This sequence joins TRBV5-1 and TRBJ1-1; unclear D gene. Germline CDR1 and CDR2: SGHRS and YFSETQ. The CDR3 spans 13 residues. Deletions cut 2 bases from V and 4 bases from J, with 9 bases between.

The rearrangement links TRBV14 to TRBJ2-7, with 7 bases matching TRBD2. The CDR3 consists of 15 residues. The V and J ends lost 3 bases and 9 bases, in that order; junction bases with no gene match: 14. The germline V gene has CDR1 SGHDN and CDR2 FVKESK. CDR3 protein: CASSHLRGGAGGQYF. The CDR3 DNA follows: TGTGCCAGCAGCCACCTCCGGGGAGGGGCCGGTGGGCAGTACTTC.

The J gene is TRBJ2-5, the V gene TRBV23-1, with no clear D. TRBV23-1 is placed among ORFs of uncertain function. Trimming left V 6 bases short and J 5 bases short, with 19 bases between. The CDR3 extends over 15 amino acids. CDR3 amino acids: CASSPRTHMPETQYF. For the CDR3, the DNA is TGCGCCAGCAGCCCAAGAACCCACATGCCCGAGACCCAGTACTTC.

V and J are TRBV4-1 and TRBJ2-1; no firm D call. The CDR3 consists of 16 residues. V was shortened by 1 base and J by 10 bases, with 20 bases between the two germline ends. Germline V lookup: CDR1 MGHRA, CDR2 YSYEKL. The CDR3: CASSQGLFGLTPEQFF. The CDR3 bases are TGCGCCAGCAGCCAAGGACTTTTCGGCCTAACTCCAGAGCAGTTCTTC.

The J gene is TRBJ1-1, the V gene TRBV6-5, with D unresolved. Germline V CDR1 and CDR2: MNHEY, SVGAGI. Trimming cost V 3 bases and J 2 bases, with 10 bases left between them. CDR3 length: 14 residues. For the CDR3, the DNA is TGTGCCAGCAGTTATGGGAACGGTAACACTGAAGCTTTCTTT. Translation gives CASSYGNGNTEAFF.

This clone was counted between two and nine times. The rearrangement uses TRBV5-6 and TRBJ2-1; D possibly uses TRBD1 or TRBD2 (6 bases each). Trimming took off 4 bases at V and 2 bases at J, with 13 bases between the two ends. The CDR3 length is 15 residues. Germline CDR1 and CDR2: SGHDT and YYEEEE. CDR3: CASSPWGATYNEQFF. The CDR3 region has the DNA TGTGCCAGCAGCCCCTGGGGGGCCACCTACAATGAGCAGTTCTTC.

CDR3 in amino acids: CASSWVGDSPLHF. The CDR3 DNA sequence: TGTGCCAGCTCCTGGGTGGGGGATTCACCCCTCCACTTT. This chain connects TRBV30 to TRBJ1-6, with D possibly TRBD1 on 5 matching bases. The CDR3 runs to 13 residues. Trimming removed 8 bases from V and 8 bases from J, with 16 bases in between. Germline V CDR1 and CDR2: GTSNPN, SVGIG (reference sequence).

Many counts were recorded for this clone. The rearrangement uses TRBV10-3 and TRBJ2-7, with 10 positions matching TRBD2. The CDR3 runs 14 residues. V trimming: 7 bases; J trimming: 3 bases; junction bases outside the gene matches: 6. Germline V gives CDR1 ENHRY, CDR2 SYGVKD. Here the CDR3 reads CAIMKASGGYEQYF. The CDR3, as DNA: TGTGCCATCATGAAGGCTAGCGGGGGCTACGAGCAGTACTTC.

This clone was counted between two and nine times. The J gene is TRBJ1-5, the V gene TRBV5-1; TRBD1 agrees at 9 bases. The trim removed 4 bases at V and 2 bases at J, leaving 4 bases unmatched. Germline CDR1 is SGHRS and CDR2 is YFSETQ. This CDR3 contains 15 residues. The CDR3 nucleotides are TGCGCCAGCAGCGAGGGACAGGGCGGCAATCAGCCCCAGCATTTT. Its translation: CASSEGQGGNQPQHF. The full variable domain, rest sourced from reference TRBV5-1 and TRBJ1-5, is KAGVTQTPRYLIKTRGQQVTLSCSPISGHRSVSWYQQTPGQGLQFLFEYFSETQRNKGNFPGRFSGRQFSNSRSEMNVSTLELGDSALYLCASSEGQGGNQPQHFGDGTRLSIL.

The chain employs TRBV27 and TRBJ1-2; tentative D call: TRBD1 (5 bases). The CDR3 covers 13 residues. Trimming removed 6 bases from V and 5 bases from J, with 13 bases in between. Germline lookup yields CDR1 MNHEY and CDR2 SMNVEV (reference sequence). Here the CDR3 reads CASSRRDGYGYTF. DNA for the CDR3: TGTGCCAGCAGCCGCCGGGACGGTTATGGCTACACCTTC.

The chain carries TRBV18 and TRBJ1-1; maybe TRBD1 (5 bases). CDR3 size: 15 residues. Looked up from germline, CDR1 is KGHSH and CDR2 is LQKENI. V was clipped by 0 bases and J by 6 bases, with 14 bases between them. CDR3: CASSPPSQGWSEAFF. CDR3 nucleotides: TGTGCCAGCTCACCACCAAGTCAGGGTTGGTCTGAAGCTTTCTTT. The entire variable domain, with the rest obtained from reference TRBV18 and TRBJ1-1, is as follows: NAGVMQNPRHLVRRRGQEARLRCSPMKGHSHVYWYRQLPEEGLKFMVYLQKENIIDESGMPKERFSAEFPKEGPSILRIQQVVRGDSAAYFCASSPPSQGWSEAFFGQGTRLTVV.

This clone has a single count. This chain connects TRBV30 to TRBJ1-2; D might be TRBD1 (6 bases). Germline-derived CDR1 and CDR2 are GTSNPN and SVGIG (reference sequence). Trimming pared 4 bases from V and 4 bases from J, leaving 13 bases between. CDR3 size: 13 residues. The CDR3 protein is CAWIGGLGYGYTF. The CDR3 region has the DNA TGTGCCTGGATAGGGGGGCTAGGCTATGGCTACACCTTC.

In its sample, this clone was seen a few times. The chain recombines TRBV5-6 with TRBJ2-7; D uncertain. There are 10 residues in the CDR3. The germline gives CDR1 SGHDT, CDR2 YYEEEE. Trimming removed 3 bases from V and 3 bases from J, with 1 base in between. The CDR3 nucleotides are TGTGCCAGCAGCTGCTACGAGCAGTACTTC. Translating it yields CASSCYEQYF.

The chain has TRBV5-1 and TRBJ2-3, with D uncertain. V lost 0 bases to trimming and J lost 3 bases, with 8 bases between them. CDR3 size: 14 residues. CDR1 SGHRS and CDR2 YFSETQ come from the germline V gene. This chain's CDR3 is CASSLEVVTDTQYF. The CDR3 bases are TGCGCCAGCAGCTTGGAAGTGGTTACAGATACGCAGTATTTT.

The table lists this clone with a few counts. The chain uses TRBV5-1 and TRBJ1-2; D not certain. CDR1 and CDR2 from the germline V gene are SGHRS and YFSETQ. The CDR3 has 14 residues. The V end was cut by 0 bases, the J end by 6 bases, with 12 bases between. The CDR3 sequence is CASSLAWESDGYTF. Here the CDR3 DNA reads TGCGCCAGCAGCTTGGCCTGGGAATCCGATGGCTACACCTTC.

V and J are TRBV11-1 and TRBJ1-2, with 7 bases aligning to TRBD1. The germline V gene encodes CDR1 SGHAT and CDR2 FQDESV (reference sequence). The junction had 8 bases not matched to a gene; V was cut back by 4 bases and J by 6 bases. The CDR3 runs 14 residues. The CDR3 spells CASSSGTDPDGYTF. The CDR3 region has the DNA TGTGCCAGCAGCTCCGGGACAGATCCCGATGGCTACACCTTC. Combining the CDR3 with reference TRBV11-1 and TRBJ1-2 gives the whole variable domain EAEVAQSPRYKITEKSQAVAFWCDPISGHATLYWYRQILGQGPELLVQFQDESVVDDSQLPKDRFSAERLKGVDSTLKIQPAELGDSAMYLCASSSGTDPDGYTFGSGTRLTVV.

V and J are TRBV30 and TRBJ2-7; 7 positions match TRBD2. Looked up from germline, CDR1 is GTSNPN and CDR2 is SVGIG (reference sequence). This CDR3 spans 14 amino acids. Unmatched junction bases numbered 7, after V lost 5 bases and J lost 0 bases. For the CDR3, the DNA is TGTGCCTGGGGGATCGGGGGGAGCTCCTACGAGCAGTACTTC. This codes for CAWGIGGSSYEQYF.

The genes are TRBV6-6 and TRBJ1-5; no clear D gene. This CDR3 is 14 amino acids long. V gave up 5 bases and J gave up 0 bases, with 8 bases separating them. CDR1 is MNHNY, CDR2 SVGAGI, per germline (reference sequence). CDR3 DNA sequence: TGTGCCAGCAGTCCCGATACTAGCAATCAGCCCCAGCATTTT. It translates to CASSPDTSNQPQHF.

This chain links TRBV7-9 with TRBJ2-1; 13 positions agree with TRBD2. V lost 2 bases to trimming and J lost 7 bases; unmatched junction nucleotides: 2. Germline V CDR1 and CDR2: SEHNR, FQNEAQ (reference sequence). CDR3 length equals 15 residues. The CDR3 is CASSLMTSGGNEQFF. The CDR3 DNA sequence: TGTGCCAGCAGCTTAATGACTAGCGGGGGGAATGAGCAGTTCTTC.

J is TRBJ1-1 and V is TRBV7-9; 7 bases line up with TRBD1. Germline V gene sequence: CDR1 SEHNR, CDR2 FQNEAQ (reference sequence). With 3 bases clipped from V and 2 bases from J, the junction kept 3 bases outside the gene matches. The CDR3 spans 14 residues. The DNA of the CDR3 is TGTGCCAGCAGCTTTGGACAGGCAAACACTGAAGCTTTCTTT. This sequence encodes CASSFGQANTEAFF.

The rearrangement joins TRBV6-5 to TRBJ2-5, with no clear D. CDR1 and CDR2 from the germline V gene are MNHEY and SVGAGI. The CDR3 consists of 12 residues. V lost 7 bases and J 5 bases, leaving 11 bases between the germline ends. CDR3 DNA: TGTGCCAGCACAGCGTGGGGTGAGACCCAGTACTTC. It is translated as CASTAWGETQYF.

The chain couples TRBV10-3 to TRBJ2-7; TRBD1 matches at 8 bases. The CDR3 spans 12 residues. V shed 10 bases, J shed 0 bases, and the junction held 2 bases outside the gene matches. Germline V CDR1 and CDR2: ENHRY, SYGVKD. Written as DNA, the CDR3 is TGTGCCACCGGGACAGGCTCCTACGAGCAGTACTTC. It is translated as CATGTGSYEQYF.

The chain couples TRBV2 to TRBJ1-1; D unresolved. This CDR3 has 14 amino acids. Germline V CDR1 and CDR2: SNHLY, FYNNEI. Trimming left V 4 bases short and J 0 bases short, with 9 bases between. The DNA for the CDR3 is TGTGCCAGCAGTGCCTGGACGGTGAACACTGAAGCTTTCTTT. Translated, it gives CASSAWTVNTEAFF. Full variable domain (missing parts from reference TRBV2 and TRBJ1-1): EPEVTQTPSHQVTQMGQEVILRCVPISNHLYFYWYRQILGQKVEFLVSFYNNEISEKSEIFDDQFSVERPDGSNFTLKIRSTKLEDSAMYFCASSAWTVNTEAFFGQGTRLTVV.

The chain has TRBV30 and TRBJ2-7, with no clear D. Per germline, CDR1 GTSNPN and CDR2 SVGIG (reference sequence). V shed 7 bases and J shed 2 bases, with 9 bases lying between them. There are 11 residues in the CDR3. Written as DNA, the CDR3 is TGTGCCTCGGAAGGCACCTACGAGCAGTACTTC. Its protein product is CASEGTYEQYF. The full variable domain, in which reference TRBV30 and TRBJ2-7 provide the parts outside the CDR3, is SQTIHQWPATLVQPVGSPLSLECTVEGTSNPNLYWYRQAAGRGLQLLFYSVGIGQISSEVPQNLSASRPQDRQFILSSKKLLLSDSGFYLCASEGTYEQYFGPGTRLTVT.

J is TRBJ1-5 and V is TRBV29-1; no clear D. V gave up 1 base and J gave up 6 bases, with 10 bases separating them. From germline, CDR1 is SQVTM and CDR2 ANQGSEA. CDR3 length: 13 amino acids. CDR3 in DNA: TGCAGCGTTGAAGTCCAGTTCGGTCAGCCCCAGCATTTT. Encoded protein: CSVEVQFGQPQHF.

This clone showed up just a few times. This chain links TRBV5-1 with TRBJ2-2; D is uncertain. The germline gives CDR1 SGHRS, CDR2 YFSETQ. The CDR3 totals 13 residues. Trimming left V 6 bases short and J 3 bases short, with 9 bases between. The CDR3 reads CASNDGDTGELFF. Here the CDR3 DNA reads TGCGCCAGCAATGATGGGGACACCGGGGAGCTGTTTTTT.

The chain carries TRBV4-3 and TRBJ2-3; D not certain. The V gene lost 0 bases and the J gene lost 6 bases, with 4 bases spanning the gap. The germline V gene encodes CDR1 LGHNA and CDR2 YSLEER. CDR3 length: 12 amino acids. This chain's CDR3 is CASSQDRDTQYF. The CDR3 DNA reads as TGCGCCAGCAGCCAAGATCGGGATACGCAGTATTTT.